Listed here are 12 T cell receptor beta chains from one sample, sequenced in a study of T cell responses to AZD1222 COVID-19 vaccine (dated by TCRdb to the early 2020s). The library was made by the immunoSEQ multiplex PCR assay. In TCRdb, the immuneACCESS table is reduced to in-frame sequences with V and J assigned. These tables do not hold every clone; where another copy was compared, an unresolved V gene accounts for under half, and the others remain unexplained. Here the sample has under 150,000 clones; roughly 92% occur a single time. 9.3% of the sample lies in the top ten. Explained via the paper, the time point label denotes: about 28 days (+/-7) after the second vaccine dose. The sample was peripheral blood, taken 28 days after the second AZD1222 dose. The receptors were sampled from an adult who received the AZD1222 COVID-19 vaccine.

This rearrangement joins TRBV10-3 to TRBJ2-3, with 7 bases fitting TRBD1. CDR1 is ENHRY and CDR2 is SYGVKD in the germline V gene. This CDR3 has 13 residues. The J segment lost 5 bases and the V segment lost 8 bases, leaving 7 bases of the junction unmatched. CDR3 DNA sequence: TGTGCCATCGGCGACAGGGTGCAAGATACGCAGTATTTT. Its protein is CAIGDRVQDTQYF.

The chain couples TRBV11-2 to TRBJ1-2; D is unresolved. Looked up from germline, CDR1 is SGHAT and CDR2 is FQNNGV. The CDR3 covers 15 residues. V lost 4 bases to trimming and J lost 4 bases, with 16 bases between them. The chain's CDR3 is CASSSPRGRPYGYTF. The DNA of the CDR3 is TGTGCCAGCAGCTCCCCCCGTGGACGGCCCTATGGCTACACCTTC.

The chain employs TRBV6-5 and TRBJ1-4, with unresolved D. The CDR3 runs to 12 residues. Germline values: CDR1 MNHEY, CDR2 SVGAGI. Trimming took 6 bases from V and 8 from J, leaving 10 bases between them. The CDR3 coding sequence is TGTGCCAGCAGCTATCATCGGGAAAAACTGTTTTTT. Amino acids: CASSYHREKLFF.

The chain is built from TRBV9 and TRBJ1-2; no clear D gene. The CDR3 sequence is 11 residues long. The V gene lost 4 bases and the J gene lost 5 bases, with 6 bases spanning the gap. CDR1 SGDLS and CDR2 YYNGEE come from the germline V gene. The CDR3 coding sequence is TGTGCCAGCAGCCTTGGATATGGCTACACCTTC. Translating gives CASSLGYGYTF.

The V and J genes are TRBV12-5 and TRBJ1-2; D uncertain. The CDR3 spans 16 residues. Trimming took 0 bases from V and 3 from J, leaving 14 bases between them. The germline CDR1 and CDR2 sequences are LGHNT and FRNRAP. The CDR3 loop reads CASGLVLGQLHYGYTF. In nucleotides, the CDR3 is TGTGCTAGTGGTTTGGTACTTGGGCAACTCCACTATGGCTACACCTTC.

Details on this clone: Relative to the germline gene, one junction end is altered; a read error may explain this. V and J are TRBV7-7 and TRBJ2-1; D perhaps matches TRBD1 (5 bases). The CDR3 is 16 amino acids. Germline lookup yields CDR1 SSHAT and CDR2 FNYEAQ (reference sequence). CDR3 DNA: TGTGCTAGCAGCTTAAGAGTGGCAGGGTCCGGCAATGAGCAGTTCTTC. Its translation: CASSLRVAGSGNEQFF.

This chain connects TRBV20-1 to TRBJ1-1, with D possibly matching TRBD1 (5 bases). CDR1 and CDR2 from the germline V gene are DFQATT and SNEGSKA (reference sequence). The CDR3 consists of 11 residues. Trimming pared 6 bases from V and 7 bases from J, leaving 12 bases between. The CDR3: CSAPWGNEAFF. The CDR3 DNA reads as TGCAGTGCCCCCTGGGGGAATGAAGCTTTCTTT.

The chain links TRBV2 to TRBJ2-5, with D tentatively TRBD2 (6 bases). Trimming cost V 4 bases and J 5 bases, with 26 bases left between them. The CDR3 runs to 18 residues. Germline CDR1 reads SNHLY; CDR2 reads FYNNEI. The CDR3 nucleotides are TGTGCCAGCAGTGGAAGGCCGGATCTCCTAGCTGGGGGGGAGACCCAGTACTTC. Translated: CASSGRPDLLAGGETQYF.

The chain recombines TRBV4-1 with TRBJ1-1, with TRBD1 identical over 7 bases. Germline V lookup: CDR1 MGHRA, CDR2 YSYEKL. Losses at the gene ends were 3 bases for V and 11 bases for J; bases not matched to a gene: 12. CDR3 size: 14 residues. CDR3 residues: CASSHHRGRNSAFF. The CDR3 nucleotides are TGCGCCAGCAGCCATCACAGGGGACGGAATTCCGCTTTCTTT.

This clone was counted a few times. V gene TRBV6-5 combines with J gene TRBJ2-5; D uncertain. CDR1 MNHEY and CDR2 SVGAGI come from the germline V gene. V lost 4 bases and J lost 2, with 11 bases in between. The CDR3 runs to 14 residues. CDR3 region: CASSSSQPQETQYF. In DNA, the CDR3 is TGTGCCAGCAGTTCCTCACAGCCGCAAGAGACCCAGTACTTC.

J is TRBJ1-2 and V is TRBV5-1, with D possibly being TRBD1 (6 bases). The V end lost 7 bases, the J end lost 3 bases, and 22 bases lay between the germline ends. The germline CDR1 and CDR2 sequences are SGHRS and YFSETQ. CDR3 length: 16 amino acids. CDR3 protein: CASGTRPDQGHYGYTF. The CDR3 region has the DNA TGCGCCAGCGGCACACGGCCGGACCAGGGGCACTATGGCTACACCTTC.

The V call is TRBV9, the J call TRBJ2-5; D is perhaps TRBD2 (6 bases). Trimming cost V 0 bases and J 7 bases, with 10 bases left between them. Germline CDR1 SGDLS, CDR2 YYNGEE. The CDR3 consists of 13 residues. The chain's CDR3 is CASSVGGEPTQYF. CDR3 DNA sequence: TGTGCCAGCAGCGTAGGGGGGGAGCCGACCCAGTACTTC.